The 16 T cell receptor beta chains below all came from one sample that was sequenced in a study of CD8+ T cells in alopecia areata. After isolation, RNA underwent reverse transcription to generate cDNA as the sequencing template. TCRdb's copy holds only in-frame clones and misses some; the assay was immunoSEQ multiplex PCR. The repertoire consists of more than 200,000 clones, with roughly two thirds occurring once and the leading ten covering about 1.3%. The starting material was CD4+ T cells sorted from blood, obtained at week 0. The receptors derive from a human donor with alopecia areata.

The chain combines TRBV25-1 with TRBJ2-3, with 7 bases identical to TRBD1. This CDR3 region has 13 residues. CDR1 is MGHDK, CDR2 SYGVNS, per germline. Losses at the gene ends were 8 bases for V and 3 bases for J; bases not matched to a gene: 5. The CDR3 sequence is CASGTVKTDTQYF. CDR3 nucleotide sequence: TGTGCCAGCGGGACAGTAAAAACAGATACGCAGTATTTT.

V is TRBV27 and J is TRBJ1-1, with D hard to call. CDR1 MNHEY and CDR2 SMNVEV come from the germline V gene (reference sequence). The CDR3 runs 15 residues. V lost 6 bases and J 3 bases, leaving 17 bases between the germline ends. The CDR3 nucleotides are TGTGCCAGCAGCTACGAGGGAAGCGTGCACACTGAAGCTTTCTTT. This sequence encodes CASSYEGSVHTEAFF.

The chain's CDR3 is CATSRVGLEYEQYF. CDR3 in DNA: TGTGCCACCAGCAGAGTGGGGTTGGAGTACGAGCAGTACTTC. The chain is built from TRBV15 and TRBJ2-7; D unclear. Trimming cost V 1 base and J 4 bases, with 11 bases left between them. The CDR3 length is 14 residues. CDR1 is LNHNV, CDR2 YYDKDF, per germline (reference sequence).

A single count supports this clone. The chain couples TRBV18 to TRBJ1-2; D gene uncertain. CDR3 size: 14 residues. From germline, CDR1 is KGHSH and CDR2 LQKENI. V lost 2 bases to trimming and J lost 4 bases, with 11 bases between them. This CDR3 is CASSPNSVGYGYTF. In DNA, the CDR3 is TGTGCCAGCTCACCAAACAGCGTTGGCTATGGCTACACCTTC.

The chain joins TRBV4-2 to TRBJ2-1; D may be TRBD2 (5 bases). Trimming stripped 0 bases from V and 0 bases from J, with 9 bases between. Per germline, CDR1 LGHNA and CDR2 YNFKEQ. The CDR3 covers 16 residues. The CDR3 nucleotides read TGTGCCAGCAGCCAAGATGGACTTGCCTCCTACAATGAGCAGTTCTTC. Protein product: CASSQDGLASYNEQFF.

The chain uses TRBV29-1 and TRBJ1-2, with D possibly TRBD1 on 5 matching bases. The CDR3 is made up of 12 amino acids. Germline V CDR1 and CDR2: SQVTM, ANQGSEA. V gave up 6 bases and J gave up 3 bases, with 11 bases separating them. CDR3 sequence reads: CSVSLGDYGYTF. The CDR3 DNA sequence: TGCAGCGTGAGCCTAGGGGACTATGGCTACACCTTC.

In this sample, this clone turned up once. The chain joins TRBV2 to TRBJ1-2; TRBD1 might be the D (5 bases). There are 12 residues in the CDR3. Germline V lookup: CDR1 SNHLY, CDR2 FYNNEI. Trimming took off 8 bases at V and 7 bases at J, with 14 bases between the two ends. CDR3 in amino acids: CASRGREAGYTF. In nucleotides, the CDR3 is TGTGCCAGCCGGGGCAGGGAGGCTGGCTACACCTTC.

The V gene is TRBV7-2, the J gene TRBJ2-7, with 8 bases that match TRBD1. This CDR3 contains 14 residues. Germline V lookup: CDR1 SGHTA, CDR2 FQGNSA. V trimming: 6 bases; J trimming: 2 bases; junction bases outside the gene matches: 6. The CDR3 loop is CASRPDRATYEQYF. The CDR3 DNA sequence: TGTGCCAGCAGGCCGGACAGGGCAACCTACGAGCAGTACTTC.

The V and J genes are TRBV30 and TRBJ2-1; the D is unclear. From germline, CDR1 is GTSNPN and CDR2 SVGIG (reference sequence). This CDR3 region has 11 residues. V lost 4 bases, J lost 4 bases, and 5 bases lay in between. In DNA form, the CDR3 reads TGTGCCTGGACGGAATACAATGAGCAGTTCTTC. This sequence encodes CAWTEYNEQFF.

The chain couples TRBV4-1 to TRBJ1-2, with D possibly being TRBD1 (6 bases). Germline assignment: CDR1 MGHRA and CDR2 YSYEKL. The CDR3 runs to 14 residues. The V and J ends lost 3 bases and 2 bases respectively, with 10 bases between them. The CDR3 loop is CASSHGQSNYGYTF. In DNA form, the CDR3 reads TGCGCCAGCAGCCACGGACAGTCAAACTATGGCTACACCTTC.

The chain combines TRBV4-3 with TRBJ2-7; D gene uncertain. V was trimmed by 0 bases and J by 6 bases, leaving 9 bases between them. The germline V gene has CDR1 LGHNA and CDR2 YSLEER. The CDR3 sequence is 13 residues long. CDR3 DNA: TGCGCCAGCAGCCAAGATGTCGCTCTCGAGCAGTACTTC. Translating gives CASSQDVALEQYF.

The V call is TRBV5-6, the J call TRBJ1-2; a possible D gene is TRBD1 (5 bases). V lost 4 bases and J 3 bases, leaving 16 bases between the germline ends. The CDR3 consists of 15 residues. CDR1 is SGHDT, CDR2 YYEEEE, per germline. As DNA, the CDR3 is TGTGCCAGCAGCCCGGAGGGACCTGGAGACTATGGCTACACCTTC. Residues: CASSPEGPGDYGYTF.

The V and J genes are TRBV5-4 and TRBJ1-1; D gene uncertain. Germline CDR1 and CDR2: SGHNT and YYREEE (reference sequence). Trimming shortened V by 5 bases and J by 0 bases, and 8 bases separated the two germline ends. This CDR3 has 13 amino acids. As DNA, the CDR3 is TGTGCCAGCAGAGGCAGTGTGAACACTGAAGCTTTCTTT. This codes for CASRGSVNTEAFF.

Regarding this clone: Because the CDR3's place on the DNA is in doubt, the DNA is left out and the CDR3 is given as listed by TCRdb. This chain uses TRBV5-6 with TRBJ1-2. Germline V gene lookup returns CDR1 SGHDT and CDR2 YYEEEE. The CDR3 is 13 residues long, ends included. The chain's CDR3 is CASSLVGPGVYTF.

V and J are TRBV29-1 and TRBJ1-2; tentative D call: TRBD1 (5 bases). This CDR3 region has 12 residues. Germline V gene sequence: CDR1 SQVTM, CDR2 ANQGSEA. Trimming shortened V by 6 bases and J by 6 bases, and 14 bases separated the two germline ends. CDR3 region: CSVTGHQHGYTF. The DNA for the CDR3 is TGCAGCGTGACCGGACACCAGCATGGCTACACCTTC.

This rearrangement joins TRBV14 to TRBJ2-2, with D tentatively TRBD2 (6 bases). The germline V gene has CDR1 SGHDN and CDR2 FVKESK. Trimming took 1 base from V and 0 from J, leaving 9 bases between them. The CDR3 has 16 amino acids. CDR3 residues: CASSQVGRSNTGELFF. CDR3 nucleotides: TGTGCCAGCAGCCAAGTCGGGAGATCGAACACCGGGGAGCTGTTTTTT.